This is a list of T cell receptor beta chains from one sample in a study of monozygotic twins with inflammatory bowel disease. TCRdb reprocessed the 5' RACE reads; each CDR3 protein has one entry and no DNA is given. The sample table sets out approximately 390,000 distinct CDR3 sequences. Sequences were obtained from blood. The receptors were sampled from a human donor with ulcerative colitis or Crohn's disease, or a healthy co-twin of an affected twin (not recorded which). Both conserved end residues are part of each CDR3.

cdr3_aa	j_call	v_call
CASIQRETGELFF	TRBJ2-2	TRBV6-6
CATRSGRARNEQFF	TRBJ2-1	TRBV6-2/TRBV6-3
CASSRRSSFGANVLTF	TRBJ2-6	TRBV7-9
CASSEGTSGFQETQYF	TRBJ2-5	TRBV6-1
CASSLFTSGRGELFF	TRBJ2-2	TRBV7-8
CASSLTGPSSYEQYF	TRBJ2-7	TRBV11-1
CSARELGQGNYGYTF	TRBJ1-2	TRBV20-1
CSADRGSKTQYF	TRBJ2-5	TRBV29-1
CASSHPTPYTNTGELFF	TRBJ2-2	TRBV11-1
CASSPPPLVGQFF	TRBJ2-1	TRBV18
CATDPGGKGYGYTF	TRBJ1-2	TRBV19
CASSLGEPNEKLFF	TRBJ1-4	TRBV13
CASSFTDSGNTIYF	TRBJ1-3	TRBV5-5
CASSLAGGGAQFF	TRBJ2-1	TRBV5-1
CASGLAFRTGELFF	TRBJ2-2	TRBV2
CASSETGDGGYTF	TRBJ1-2	TRBV2
CASSFSGTGNTEAFF	TRBJ1-1	TRBV5-1
CASSKLTGQSTYEQYF	TRBJ2-7	TRBV5-1
CASRDRERETQYF	TRBJ2-5	TRBV27
CASSTGQYEQYF	TRBJ2-7	TRBV7-2
CASSALERGEQFF	TRBJ2-1	TRBV2
CSASFRRADTDTQYF	TRBJ2-3	TRBV20-1
CASSQGLTQFF	TRBJ2-1	TRBV11-2
CASSQEFSGNTIYF	TRBJ1-3	TRBV2
CSARVKYSSYEQYF	TRBJ2-7	TRBV20-1
CASSLLGGGTQYF	TRBJ2-5	TRBV28
CASKPRDKTSGLSTNEQFF	TRBJ2-1	TRBV28
CASTNRKKQFF	TRBJ2-1	TRBV27
CAWSVRATLTYEQYF	TRBJ2-7	TRBV30
CASSLRAGVVETQYF	TRBJ2-5	TRBV5-6
CSADSNSPLHF	TRBJ1-6	TRBV20-1
CASSSGGQGFINQPQHF	TRBJ1-5	TRBV27